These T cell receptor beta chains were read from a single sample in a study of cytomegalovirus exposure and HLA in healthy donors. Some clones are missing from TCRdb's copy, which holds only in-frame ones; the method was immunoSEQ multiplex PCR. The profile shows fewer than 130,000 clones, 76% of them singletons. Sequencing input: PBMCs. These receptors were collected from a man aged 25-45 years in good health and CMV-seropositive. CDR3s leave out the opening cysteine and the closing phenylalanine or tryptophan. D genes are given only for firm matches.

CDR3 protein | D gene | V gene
ASSQDSTTDGYT | - | TRBV4-1
AWNQARTIGSYNSPLH | - | TRBV30
ASSEKQGPAYEQY | - | TRBV6-1
ASSYRGPSYNEQF | - | TRBV6-6
ASSQRWGGLYEQY | - | TRBV4-1
ASSQDLAAPQETQY | - | TRBV14
ASSLGQGGNQPQH | - | TRBV5-1
ASSPGGERSPLH | - | TRBV18
ASSHLISGGHNEQF | TRBD2 | TRBV27
ASSRALETQY | - | TRBV5-1
ASSSRQGASNQPQH | TRBD1 | TRBV19
ASSPRANYGYT | - | TRBV27
ASRASGGSQETQY | TRBD2 | TRBV5-1
ASSGTMNTEAF | - | TRBV9
ASSMSGATDTQY | - | TRBV19
ASTLGRLAQDTQY | - | TRBV5-4
ASRQGDGANVLT | TRBD1 | TRBV27